Listed below are T cell receptor beta chains from one sample, sequenced in a study of blood T cells in healthy people across ages. TCRdb called the 5' RACE reads again in MiXCR, with one record for every CDR3 protein. Here the sample spans approximately 820,000 distinct CDR3 sequences, 40% to 50% being singletons. The sequenced sample consisted of blood. The receptor set was obtained from a man aged 60 to 69 in good health. Both conserved end residues are part of each CDR3. D genes are given only for firm matches. A clone size is listed for some rows: how often the clone was seen (once, few, many), or a class if it is expanded.

clone size | J gene | D gene | V gene | CDR3 DNA | CDR3 protein
few | TRBJ2-7 | . | TRBV4-3 | TGCGCCAGCAGCCAAGATGGAAGGGCGGGCTACGGCGAGCAGTACTTC | CASSQDGRAGYGEQYF
. | TRBJ2-7 | . | TRBV11-3 | TGTGCCAGCAGCCGTCGACACTACGAGCAGTACTTC | CASSRRHYEQYF
few | TRBJ1-2 | . | TRBV4-3 | TGCGCCAGCAGCCCTGAGGGGGAGGGGTCACGTGGCTACACCTTC | CASSPEGEGSRGYTF
. | TRBJ1-1 | TRBD1 | TRBV20-1 | TGCAGTGCGCGTAAAGGGACAGCCAACACTGAAGCTTTCTTT | CSARKGTANTEAFF
once | TRBJ2-7 | . | TRBV6-5 | TGTGCCAGCAGCCCCCCAGGGGCCCCCTACAATGAGCAGTACTTC | CASSPPGAPYNEQYF
few | TRBJ2-1 | TRBD1 | TRBV20-1 | TGCAGTGCCCCCAGGACAGGGACGGTTCTATACAATGAGCAGTTCTTC | CSAPRTGTVLYNEQFF
. | TRBJ1-1 | . | TRBV3-1 | TGTGCCAGCCTCTCGAGCCACACTGAAGCTTTCTTT | CASLSSHTEAFF
once | TRBJ2-1 | . | TRBV5-1 | TGCGCCAGCAGCCCGGCAGGGGGGACTAGGAATGAGCAGTTCTTC | CASSPAGGTRNEQFF
once | TRBJ2-7 | . | TRBV4-1 | TGCGCCAGCAGCCCGATCGGGGAGTCCTACAATGAGCAGTACTTC | CASSPIGESYNEQYF
. | TRBJ1-2 | . | TRBV4-3 | TGCGCCAGCAGCCAAGAAGGGGGAAGAAACTATGGCTACACCTTC | CASSQEGGRNYGYTF
few | TRBJ2-7 | . | TRBV6-5 | TGTGCCAGCAGTTACGCGGGACCAAGATCCTACGAGCAGTACTTC | CASSYAGPRSYEQYF
. | TRBJ2-1 | . | TRBV28 | TGTGCCAGCAGTTTTTCTGCTCTAGCCTGGAATGAGCAGTTCTTC | CASSFSALAWNEQFF
. | TRBJ2-7 | TRBD1 | TRBV2 | TGTGCCAGCAGGTCCCAAAAGGACAGGACCAGCTCCTACGAGCAGTACTTC | CASRSQKDRTSSYEQYF
. | TRBJ2-7 | . | TRBV4-1 | TGCGCCAGCAGCCAAGAGTGGAGACAGGAGTCCTACGAGCAGTACTTC | CASSQEWRQESYEQYF
. | TRBJ2-7 | . | TRBV20-1 | TGCAGTGCTAGGCAGGGCAGGGGGGGGGACGAGCAGTACTTC | CSARQGRGGDEQYF
. | TRBJ2-2 | . | TRBV9 | TGTGCCAGCAGCGTCAGCTGGCGGGGCACCGGGGAGCTGTTTTTT | CASSVSWRGTGELFF
few | TRBJ2-5 | TRBD1 | TRBV4-3 | TGCGCCAGCAGCCAAGCCCGGACAGGGGGCCCAGAGACCCAGTACTTC | CASSQARTGGPETQYF
. | TRBJ2-3 | . | TRBV20-1 | TGCAGTGCTCCCGAAGGTAGCACAGATACGCAGTATTTT | CSAPEGSTDTQYF
few | TRBJ1-1 | . | TRBV7-9 | TGTGCCAGCAGCTTAGGAGTCCAAACTGAAGCTTTCTTT | CASSLGVQTEAFF
. | TRBJ1-5 | . | TRBV5-6 | TGTGCCAGCAGCAAGGGGGGGAATCAGCCCCAGCATTTT | CASSKGGNQPQHF
. | TRBJ2-7 | TRBD1 | TRBV7-2 | TGTGCCAGCAGCGAACCGGGACAGGGGCCCTACGAGCAGTACTTC | CASSEPGQGPYEQYF
. | TRBJ2-3 | TRBD1 | TRBV6-8 | TGTGCCAGCAGATACAAGGGACAGGGGCGAGACACAGATACGCAGTATTTT | CASRYKGQGRDTDTQYF
. | TRBJ2-7 | . | TRBV21-1 | TGTGCCAGCAGCCCGCGAGCCGGCGAGCAGTACTTC | CASSPRAGEQYF
. | TRBJ2-5 | . | TRBV5-8 | TGTGCCAGCAGCCCTGGCTTGGGGGAGAAGGAGACCCAGTACTTC | CASSPGLGEKETQYF
. | TRBJ2-7 | . | TRBV20-1 | TGCAGTGCTAGCTTCGACAGATCCTACGAGCAGTACTTC | CSASFDRSYEQYF
. | TRBJ2-3 | . | TRBV15 | TGTGCCACCAGCAGAAATCTGGAAAGCACAGATACGCAGTATTTT | CATSRNLESTDTQYF
. | TRBJ2-1 | TRBD2 | TRBV7-2 | TGTGCCAGCAGCTTACGACCTAGCGGAGGAGGTTACGAGCAGTTCTTC | CASSLRPSGGGYEQFF
few | TRBJ2-3 | . | TRBV18 | TGTGCCAGCCCCCTACCGGGACACCCAGCCACAGATACGCAGTATTTT | CASPLPGHPATDTQYF
. | TRBJ2-7 | TRBD1 | TRBV4-3 | TGCGCCAGCAGCCCCTCCCTACAGACAGGGTACGAGCAGTACTTC | CASSPSLQTGYEQYF
. | TRBJ1-6 | . | TRBV9 | TGTGCCAGCAGCCCAGGGGCGGAAAATTCACCCCTCCACTTT | CASSPGAENSPLHF
few | TRBJ2-4 | . | TRBV5-1 | TGCGCCAGCAGCAGGGACACCAAAAACATTCAGTACTTC | CASSRDTKNIQYF
once | TRBJ1-2 | . | TRBV3-1 | TGTGCCAGCAGCCAAGAGGCCGGTGCCCCGGACTATGGCTACACCTTC | CASSQEAGAPDYGYTF
. | TRBJ2-7 | TRBD1 | TRBV12-3/TRBV12-4 | TGTGCCAGCAGTTTCAGGGGACAGGGACCTTACGAGCAGTACTTC | CASSFRGQGPYEQYF
. | TRBJ2-7 | . | TRBV7-9 | TGTGCCAGCAGAAACAGCGCCTACGAGCAGTACTTC | CASRNSAYEQYF
. | TRBJ2-7 | TRBD1 | TRBV12-3/TRBV12-4 | TGTGCCTCCGCCTCAGGGGGACGCTACGAGCAGTACTTC | CASASGGRYEQYF
. | TRBJ2-5 | TRBD2 | TRBV10-1 | TGCGCCAGCAGCCCCATGGGCGGGGGAACCCGCAATGAGCAGTACTTC | CASSPMGGGTRNEQYF
. | TRBJ2-1 | TRBD1 | TRBV10-3 | TGTGCCATCAGTGAGTCGACAGGGCAGGGGCTTGAGCAGTTCTTC | CAISESTGQGLEQFF
. | TRBJ2-3 | . | TRBV20-1 | TGCAGTGCTAGAGAGCGGCTCATTAAGACAGATACGCAGTATTTT | CSARERLIKTDTQYF
. | TRBJ1-6 | . | TRBV25-1 | TGTGCCAGCAGTGAATATAGGGATTCACCCCTCCACTTT | CASSEYRDSPLHF
. | TRBJ2-7 | . | TRBV5-8 | TGTGCCAGCAGCATCCGACAGTGCGACGAGCAGTACTTC | CASSIRQCDEQYF